This TCR beta chain was identified during a study of shared clonotypes between healthy human individuals. Adults of Caucasian background living in Nashville, Tennessee made up all donors. As regards this clone: Its antigen is as yet unknown. This sample also contains other DNA sequences that code for the same CDR3.

This CDR3 comprises 15 residues. V was pared by 7 bases and J by 4 bases, with 10 bases of the junction left unmatched. The germline V gene has CDR1 SNHLY and CDR2 FYNNEI. Replicate PCRs from sorted subsets contained about 0.2 ug DNA, which is some 30,000 T cell genomes. Here immunoSEQ multiplex PCR was the method, and the copy in TCRdb shows in-frame clones only, minus some. Here the sample spans some 100,000 clones, around 68% being singletons. Study findings and constraints: There were few donors, and this limited the genetic and exposure-history diversity represented. Four donors shared 4.5% to 6.5% of their naive CD4 clonotypes.

Sequenced: memory CD8+ T cells sorted from blood. The subset was: CD45RO+ cells pooled with CCR7-negative TemRA cells. The receptor was isolated from a woman in her 30s in good health. This chain connects TRBV2 to TRBJ2-7, with 10 bases that match TRBD2. The CDR3 coding sequence is TGTGCCAGCACCCCTCTAGCGGGAGTACTTTACGAGCAGTACTTC. This encodes CASTPLAGVLYEQYF. Supplemented by reference TRBV2 and TRBJ2-7, the full variable domain reads EPEVTQTPSHQVTQMGQEVILRCVPISNHLYFYWYRQILGQKVEFLVSFYNNEISEKSEIFDDQFSVERPDGSNFTLKIRSTKLEDSAMYFCASTPLAGVLYEQYFGPGTRLTVT.